These 14 T cell receptor beta chains were all obtained from the same sample, sequenced in a study of molecular identifiers for immune sequencing clone quantification. TCRdb itself ran the PCR reads through MiXCR, one entry per CDR3 protein. The sample has approximately 550,000 distinct CDR3 sequences, 20% to 25% seen once. The source material was naive CD8+ T cells from blood, with Jurkat cell RNA spiked in. Subset described: FACS-sorted CD8+CD4-CCR7+CD45RA+ naive T cells. The receptors here all came from a human donor in good health. Some libraries in this study had Jurkat cell RNA spiked in.

As regards this clonotype: This could be a read error, since a much larger clone is one nucleotide away. The chain has TRBV30 and TRBJ2-1, with a weak D call TRBD2 (7 bases). Germline CDR1 reads GTSNPN; CDR2 reads SVGIG (reference sequence). V was shortened by 5 bases and J by 9 bases, with 11 bases between the two germline ends. The CDR3 runs to 11 residues. CDR3 amino acids: CAWGGGLEQFF. The CDR3 DNA sequence: TGTGCCTGGGGGGGGGGGCTTGAGCAGTTCTTC. The full variable domain, completed using reference TRBV30 and TRBJ2-1, is SQTIHQWPATLVQPVGSPLSLECTVEGTSNPNLYWYRQAAGRGLQLLFYSVGIGQISSEVPQNLSASRPQDRQFILSSKKLLLSDSGFYLCAWGGGLEQFFGPGTRLTVL.

In the case of this clonotype: At one end the junction does not follow the germline gene, possibly because of a read error. V usage is TRBV30 and J usage is TRBJ2-7; TRBD1 might be the D (5 bases). The CDR3 sequence is 13 residues long. CDR1 GTSNPN and CDR2 SVGIG come from the germline V gene (reference sequence). The CDR3 DNA is TGTGCCTGGGGTGTTAGCAGGGCCTACGAGCAGTACTTC. This sequence encodes CAWGVSRAYEQYF.

At least ten counts were recorded for this clonotype. The gene calls are TRBV12-5 and TRBJ1-2; no clear D. Germline V gene sequence: CDR1 LGHNT, CDR2 FRNRAP. With 1 base removed from V and 11 bases from J, the gap between germline ends came to 8 bases. The CDR3 covers 11 residues. This CDR3 reads CASGLAPIYTF. For the CDR3, the DNA is TGTGCTAGTGGTTTGGCCCCAATTTACACCTTC.

This clonotype was seen more than once but under ten times. The CDR3 spells CASKNKGQDYYGYTF. CDR3 DNA: TGTGCCAGCAAAAACAAGGGACAGGACTACTATGGCTACACCTTC. The chain carries TRBV2 and TRBJ1-2; 8 bases line up with TRBD1. Germline values: CDR1 SNHLY, CDR2 FYNNEI. V dropped 7 bases and J dropped 3; count of bases not matched to a gene: 10. This CDR3 region has 15 residues.

There are a few counts of this clonotype. V gene TRBV12-3 or TRBV12-4 combines with J gene TRBJ2-4; 10 nucleotides agree with TRBD1. J was trimmed by 7 bases and V by 6 bases; bases with no gene match: 6. The length of the CDR3 is 14 residues. Here the CDR3 DNA reads TGTGCCAGCAGCCTTGGACAGGGGGTGAACATTCAGTACTTC. It yields the protein CASSLGQGVNIQYF.

This chain connects TRBV7-9 to TRBJ1-4, with TRBD1 matching over 8 bases. The V gene end was trimmed by 5 bases and the J gene end by 4 bases; junction bases not matched to a gene: 6. Germline values: CDR1 SEHNR, CDR2 FQNEAQ (reference sequence). The CDR3 consists of 15 residues. CDR3 DNA: TGTGCCAGCAGCGATTCTGGACAGGGTAATGAAAAACTGTTTTTT. It codes for CASSDSGQGNEKLFF.

This clonotype turned up a few times. This chain uses TRBV27 with TRBJ1-1; weak D call: TRBD1 (6 bases). The CDR3 sequence is 15 residues long. Germline lookup yields CDR1 MNHEY and CDR2 SMNVEV (reference sequence). Trimming took off 3 bases at V and 0 bases at J, with 11 bases between the two ends. CDR3 in DNA: TGTGCCAGCAGTTTTTTGGGGGGCTTGAACACTGAAGCTTTCTTT. It specifies CASSFLGGLNTEAFF.

This clonotype has a handful of counts. This chain uses TRBV28 with TRBJ1-3; D gene uncertain. V lost 3 bases to trimming and J lost 5 bases, with 11 bases between them. Germline CDR1 is MDHEN and CDR2 is SYDVKM. CDR3 size: 14 residues. CDR3 residues: CASSFRPARNTIYF. The CDR3 nucleotides read TGTGCCAGCAGTTTCCGTCCGGCGCGAAACACCATATATTTT.

The chain uses TRBV25-1 and TRBJ2-1; 7 bases line up with TRBD1. Trimming cost V 1 base and J 4 bases; bases outside gene matches: 4. From germline, CDR1 is MGHDK and CDR2 SYGVNS. The CDR3 spans 15 residues. As DNA, the CDR3 is TGTGCCAGCAGTGAATCGGCAGGGGGATACAATGAGCAGTTCTTC. Amino acids: CASSESAGGYNEQFF.

In the case of this clonotype: A much larger clone is a single base away; this may be a read error. This rearrangement joins TRBV24-1 to TRBJ2-3; unclear D gene. CDR1 is KGHDR, CDR2 SFDVKD, per germline. The CDR3 runs 15 residues. The CDR3: CATSDPLSSTDTLYF. CDR3 nucleotides: TGTGCCACCAGTGACCCGCTGTCGAGCACAGATACGCTGTATTTT.

This clonotype was detected a few times. This chain links TRBV12-3 or TRBV12-4 with TRBJ2-5; TRBD2 might be the D (7 bases). The CDR3 spans 16 residues. The V end was cut by 5 bases, the J end by 0 bases, with 16 bases between. The DNA of the CDR3 is TGTGCCAGCAGTGAACGGGGGGCCCTGTACCAAGAGACCCAGTACTTC. It specifies CASSERGALYQETQYF.

About this clonotype: Given a much more abundant clone one base away, this may be a read error. The CDR3 ends on some other residue instead of the conserved phenylalanine or tryptophan, so this is likely a read error. The chain couples TRBV2 to TRBJ2-6, with no clear D. CDR1 and CDR2 (germline): SNHLY, FYNNEI. Trimming took off 3 bases at V and 0 bases at J, with 3 bases between the two ends. CDR3 length equals 14 residues. CDR3 amino acids: CASSESSGANVLTS. The CDR3 bases are TGTGCCAGCAGTGAGAGCTCTGGGGCCAACGTCCTGACTTCC.

This clonotype was counted only a few times. This chain connects TRBV30 to TRBJ1-2; TRBD1 is a possible D gene (6 bases). The germline V and J ends were trimmed by 0 bases and 6 bases, with 14 bases remaining between them. The CDR3 is 14 amino acids. Germline-derived CDR1 and CDR2 are GTSNPN and SVGIG (reference sequence). The CDR3 DNA sequence: TGTGCCTGGAGTGTATTGTCAGGGGAAAATGGCTACACCTTC. Its protein product is CAWSVLSGENGYTF.

At least ten counts were recorded for this clonotype. The J gene is TRBJ2-3, the V gene TRBV20-1, with 8 positions matching TRBD2. Germline trimming cut 3 bases from V and 6 bases from J; bases unmatched to any gene: 11. Germline values: CDR1 DFQATT, CDR2 SNEGSKA (reference sequence). The CDR3 is 15 residues long. The DNA for the CDR3 is TGCAGTGCTAGGGAACTGAGCGGGAGATGGGATACGCAGTATTTT. Translation: CSARELSGRWDTQYF.